This TCR beta chain was identified in a study of control samples from healthy donors and cancer patients. TCRdb keeps only in-frame clones here, not all; method: immunoSEQ multiplex PCR. This table has 200,000 to 250,000 clones, around 94% appearing once. Trimming took 6 bases from V and 0 from J; bases not matched to a gene: 4. This CDR3 is built from 14 residues. Germline CDR1 KGHSH, CDR2 LQKENI. This receptor was identified in a man aged 50 to 59 in good health. The chain carries TRBV18 and TRBJ1-1; 7 nucleotides line up with TRBD1. What was sequenced was blood. CDR3 coding DNA: TGTGCCAGCTCTGCACAGGGGATGAACACTGAAGCTTTCTTT. Translating gives CASSAQGMNTEAFF. Full variable domain (rest looked up from reference TRBV18 and TRBJ1-1): NAGVMQNPRHLVRRRGQEARLRCSPMKGHSHVYWYRQLPEEGLKFMVYLQKENIIDESGMPKERFSAEFPKEGPSILRIQQVVRGDSAAYFCASSAQGMNTEAFFGQGTRLTVV.